This paragraph reports one T cell receptor beta chain. The data belong to a study of blood T cell repertoires in COVID-19. The CDR3 consists of 14 residues. Trimming removed 10 bases from V and 6 bases from J, with 21 bases in between. Per germline, CDR1 LNHDA and CDR2 SQIVND (reference sequence). Sequencing was performed with immunoSEQ multiplex PCR; in TCRdb, only in-frame clones are kept and a portion is missing. This table holds tens of thousands of clones, 65% to 85% found once. The sample was peripheral blood. This sequence joins TRBV19 and TRBJ1-1, with D maybe TRBD1 (6 bases). The TCR was taken from a man aged 45-65 years with active COVID-19. CDR3 coding DNA: TGTGCCACCAAAGACAGGCAGATTAAGGCTGAAGCTTTCTTT. Encoded protein: CATKDRQIKAEAFF.